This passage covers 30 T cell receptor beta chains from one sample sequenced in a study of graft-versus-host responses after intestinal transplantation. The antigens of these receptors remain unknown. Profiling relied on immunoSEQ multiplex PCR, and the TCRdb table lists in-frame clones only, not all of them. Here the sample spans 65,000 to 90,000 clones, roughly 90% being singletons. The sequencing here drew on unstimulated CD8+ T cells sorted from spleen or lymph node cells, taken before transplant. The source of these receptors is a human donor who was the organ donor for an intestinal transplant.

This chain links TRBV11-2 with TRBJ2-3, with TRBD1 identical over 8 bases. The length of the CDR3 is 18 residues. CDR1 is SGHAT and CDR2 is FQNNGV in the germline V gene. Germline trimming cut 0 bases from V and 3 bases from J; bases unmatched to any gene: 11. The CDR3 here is CASSLDLTGTGSTDTQYF. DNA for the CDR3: TGTGCCAGCAGCTTAGATCTTACCGGGACAGGTTCTACAGATACGCAGTATTTT. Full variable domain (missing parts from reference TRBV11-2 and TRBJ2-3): EAGVAQSPRYKIIEKRQSVAFWCNPISGHATLYWYQQILGQGPKLLIQFQNNGVVDDSQLPKDRFSAERLKGVDSTLKIQPAKLEDSAVYLCASSLDLTGTGSTDTQYFGPGTRLTVL.

The CDR3 coding sequence is TGTGCCAGCAGCGCGGGGGGACAACCGACCGCGAACACCGGGGAGCTGTTTTTT. Protein: CASSAGGQPTANTGELFF. V and J are TRBV9 and TRBJ2-2; TRBD2 is a possible D gene (7 bases). Trimming removed 3 bases at V and 0 bases at J, with 18 bases between. The CDR3 has 18 residues. CDR1 is SGDLS and CDR2 is YYNGEE in the germline V gene.

The CDR3 loop is CASSQAAGSVADTQYF. The CDR3 DNA reads as TGCGCCAGCAGCCAAGCGGCGGGGTCGGTCGCAGATACGCAGTATTTT. This sequence joins TRBV4-3 and TRBJ2-3, with TRBD2 as a possible D gene (6 bases). The V end was cut by 1 base, the J end by 4 bases, with 15 bases between. Germline V gene lookup returns CDR1 LGHNA and CDR2 YSLEER. The CDR3 loop spans 16 amino acids.

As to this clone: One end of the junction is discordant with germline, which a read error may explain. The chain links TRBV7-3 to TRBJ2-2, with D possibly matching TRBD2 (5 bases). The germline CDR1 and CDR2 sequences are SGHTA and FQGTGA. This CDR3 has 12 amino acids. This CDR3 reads CASSGVSGKLFF. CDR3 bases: TGTGCCAGCAGCGGAGTCTCCGGGAAGCTGTTTTTT.

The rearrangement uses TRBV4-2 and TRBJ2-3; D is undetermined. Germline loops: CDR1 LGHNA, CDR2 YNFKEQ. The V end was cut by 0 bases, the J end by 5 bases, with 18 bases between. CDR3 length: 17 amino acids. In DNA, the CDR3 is TGTGCCAGCAGCCAAGATTTGGGCCTTTTGTACCAAGATACGCAGTATTTT. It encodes CASSQDLGLLYQDTQYF.

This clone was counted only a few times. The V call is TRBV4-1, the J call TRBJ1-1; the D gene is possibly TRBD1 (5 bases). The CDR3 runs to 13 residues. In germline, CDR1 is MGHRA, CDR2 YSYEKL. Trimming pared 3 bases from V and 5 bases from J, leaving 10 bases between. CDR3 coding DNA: TGCGCCAGCAGCCACCGGGGGAGGACTGAAGCTTTCTTT. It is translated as CASSHRGRTEAFF.

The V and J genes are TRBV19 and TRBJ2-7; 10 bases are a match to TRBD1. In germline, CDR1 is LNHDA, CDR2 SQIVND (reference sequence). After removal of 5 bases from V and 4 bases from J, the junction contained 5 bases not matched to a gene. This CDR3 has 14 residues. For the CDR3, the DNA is TGTGCCAGTAGTCCAGGGACAGGGGAATACGAGCAGTACTTC. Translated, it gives CASSPGTGEYEQYF.

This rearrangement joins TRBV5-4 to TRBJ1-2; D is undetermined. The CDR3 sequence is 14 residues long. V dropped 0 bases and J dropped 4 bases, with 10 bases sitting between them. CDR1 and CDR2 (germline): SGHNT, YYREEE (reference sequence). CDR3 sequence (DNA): TGTGCCAGCAGCTTGGGAGGGCGGATCTATGGCTACACCTTC. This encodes CASSLGGRIYGYTF.

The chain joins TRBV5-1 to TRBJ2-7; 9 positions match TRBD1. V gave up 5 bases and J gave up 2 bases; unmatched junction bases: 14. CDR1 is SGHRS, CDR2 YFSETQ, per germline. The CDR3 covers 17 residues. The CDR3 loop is CASSYPFSGQGPYEQYF. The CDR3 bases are TGCGCCAGCAGTTACCCGTTCTCGGGACAGGGCCCCTACGAGCAGTACTTC.

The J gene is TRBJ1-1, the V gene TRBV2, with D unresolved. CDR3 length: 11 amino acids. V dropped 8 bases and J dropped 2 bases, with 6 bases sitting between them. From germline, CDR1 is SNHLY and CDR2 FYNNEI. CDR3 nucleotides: TGTGCCAGCGCAGAAAACACTGAAGCTTTCTTT. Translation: CASAENTEAFF.

The chain's CDR3 is CASISRHPRTAGARNEQFF. CDR3 nucleotide sequence: TGTGCCAGTATTTCCCGCCATCCCCGGACCGCGGGGGCACGTAATGAGCAGTTCTTC. The chain employs TRBV19 and TRBJ2-1; TRBD2 might be the D (7 bases). The germline gives CDR1 LNHDA, CDR2 SQIVND (reference sequence). V lost 7 bases, J lost 7 bases, and 32 bases lay in between. CDR3 size: 19 residues.

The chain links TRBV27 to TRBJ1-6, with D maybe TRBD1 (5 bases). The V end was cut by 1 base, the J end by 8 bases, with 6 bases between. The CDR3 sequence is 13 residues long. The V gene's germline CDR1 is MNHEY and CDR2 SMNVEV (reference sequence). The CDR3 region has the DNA TGTGCCAGCAGTTTATGGGGGGATTCACCCCTCCACTTT. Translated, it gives CASSLWGDSPLHF.

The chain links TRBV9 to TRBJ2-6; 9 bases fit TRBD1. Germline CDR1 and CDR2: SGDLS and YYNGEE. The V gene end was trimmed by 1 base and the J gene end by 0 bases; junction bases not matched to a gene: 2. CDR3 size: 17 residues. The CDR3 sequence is CASSVRTGASGANVLTF. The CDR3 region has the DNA TGTGCCAGCAGCGTACGGACAGGGGCCTCTGGGGCCAACGTCCTGACTTTC.

The CDR3 region has the DNA TGTGCCACCCTCGGGGACTCCTACGAGCAGTACTTC. It encodes CATLGDSYEQYF. This sequence joins TRBV7-2 and TRBJ2-7; possible D gene TRBD2, 5 bases. V was clipped by 10 bases and J by 0 bases, with 10 bases between them. The length of the CDR3 is 12 residues. The germline V gene encodes CDR1 SGHTA and CDR2 FQGNSA.

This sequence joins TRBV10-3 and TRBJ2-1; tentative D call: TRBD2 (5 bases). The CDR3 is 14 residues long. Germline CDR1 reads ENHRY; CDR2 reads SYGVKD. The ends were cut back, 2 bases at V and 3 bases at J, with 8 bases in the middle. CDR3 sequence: CAISEEGNYNEQFF. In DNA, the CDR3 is TGTGCCATCAGTGAGGAGGGAAACTACAATGAGCAGTTCTTC.

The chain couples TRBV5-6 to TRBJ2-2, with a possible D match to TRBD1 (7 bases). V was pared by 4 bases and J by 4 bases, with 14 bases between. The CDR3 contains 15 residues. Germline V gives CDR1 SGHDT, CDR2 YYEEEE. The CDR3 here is CASSLEGAGTGELFF. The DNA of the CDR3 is TGTGCCAGCAGCCTGGAGGGGGCGGGCACCGGGGAGCTGTTTTTT.

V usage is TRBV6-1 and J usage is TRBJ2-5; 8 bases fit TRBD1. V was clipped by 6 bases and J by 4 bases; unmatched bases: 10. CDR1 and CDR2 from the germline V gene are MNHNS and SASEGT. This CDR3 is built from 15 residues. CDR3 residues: CASSDTGGRPETQYF. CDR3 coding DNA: TGTGCCAGCAGCGACACAGGGGGAAGACCAGAGACCCAGTACTTC.

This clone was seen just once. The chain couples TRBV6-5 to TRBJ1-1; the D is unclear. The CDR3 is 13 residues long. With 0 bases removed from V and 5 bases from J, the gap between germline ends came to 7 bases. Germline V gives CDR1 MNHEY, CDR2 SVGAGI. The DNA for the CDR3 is TGTGCCAGCAGTTACTCGAGTGAGACTGAAGCTTTCTTT. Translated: CASSYSSETEAFF.

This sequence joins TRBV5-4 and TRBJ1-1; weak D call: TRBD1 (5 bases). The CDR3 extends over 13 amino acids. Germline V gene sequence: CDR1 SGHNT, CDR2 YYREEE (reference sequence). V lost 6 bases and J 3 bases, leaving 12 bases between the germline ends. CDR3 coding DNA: TGTGCCAGCATTAGGGGAGGGGACACTGAAGCTTTCTTT. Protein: CASIRGGDTEAFF. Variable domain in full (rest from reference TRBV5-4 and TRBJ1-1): ETGVTQSPTHLIKTRGQQVTLRCSSQSGHNTVSWYQQALGQGPQFIFQYYREEENGRGNFPPRFSGLQFPNYSSELNVNALELDDSALYLCASIRGGDTEAFFGQGTRLTVV.

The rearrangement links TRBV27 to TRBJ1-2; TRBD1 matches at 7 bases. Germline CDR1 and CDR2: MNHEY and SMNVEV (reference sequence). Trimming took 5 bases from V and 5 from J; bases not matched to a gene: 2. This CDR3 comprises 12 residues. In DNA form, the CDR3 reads TGTGCCAGCAGTCCACAGGGGTATGGCTACACCTTC. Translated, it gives CASSPQGYGYTF.

For the CDR3, the DNA is TGTGCCAGCGGGGTAGCGGGGGGCAAAGACTACAATGAGCAGTTCTTC. Amino acid sequence: CASGVAGGKDYNEQFF. The chain recombines TRBV2 with TRBJ2-1; 10 nucleotides align to TRBD2. This CDR3 comprises 16 residues. V lost 8 bases and J lost 3; bases outside the gene matches: 10. Looked up from germline, CDR1 is SNHLY and CDR2 is FYNNEI.

The CDR3 sequence: CASSSDTPSTDTQYF. As DNA, the CDR3 is TGTGCCAGCAGCTCCGACACACCTAGCACAGATACGCAGTATTTT. The chain has TRBV28 and TRBJ2-3; no firm D call. The germline CDR1 and CDR2 sequences are MDHEN and SYDVKM. This CDR3 comprises 15 residues. V was clipped by 6 bases and J by 0 bases, with 13 bases between them.

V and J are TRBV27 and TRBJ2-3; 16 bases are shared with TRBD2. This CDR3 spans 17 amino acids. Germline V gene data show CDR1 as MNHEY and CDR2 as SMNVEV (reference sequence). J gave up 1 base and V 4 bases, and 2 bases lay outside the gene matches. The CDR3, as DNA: TGTGCCAGCAGTTCGGGACTAGCGGGGGGGGGCACAGATACGCAGTATTTT. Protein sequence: CASSSGLAGGGTDTQYF.

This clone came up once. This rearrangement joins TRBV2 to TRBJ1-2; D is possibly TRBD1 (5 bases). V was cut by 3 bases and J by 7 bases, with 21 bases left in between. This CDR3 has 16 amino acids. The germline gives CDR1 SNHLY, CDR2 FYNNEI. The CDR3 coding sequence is TGTGCCAGCAGTGATTTCCCGGGACGGCGGGACGGTGGCTACACCTTC. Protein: CASSDFPGRRDGGYTF.

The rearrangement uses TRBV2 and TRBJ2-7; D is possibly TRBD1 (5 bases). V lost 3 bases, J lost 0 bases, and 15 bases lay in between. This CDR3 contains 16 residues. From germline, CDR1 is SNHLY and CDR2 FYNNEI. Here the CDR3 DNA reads TGTGCCAGCAGTGATGGGGCAGGGATTGGCTCCTACGAGCAGTACTTC. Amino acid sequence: CASSDGAGIGSYEQYF.

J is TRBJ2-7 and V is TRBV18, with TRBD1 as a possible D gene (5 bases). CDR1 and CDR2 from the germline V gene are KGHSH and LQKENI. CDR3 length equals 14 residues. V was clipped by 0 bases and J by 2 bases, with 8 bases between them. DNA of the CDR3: TGTGCCAGCTCACCACCGCTACAGGCCTACGAGCAGTACTTC. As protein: CASSPPLQAYEQYF. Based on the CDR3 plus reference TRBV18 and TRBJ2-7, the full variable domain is NAGVMQNPRHLVRRRGQEARLRCSPMKGHSHVYWYRQLPEEGLKFMVYLQKENIIDESGMPKERFSAEFPKEGPSILRIQQVVRGDSAAYFCASSPPLQAYEQYFGPGTRLTVT.

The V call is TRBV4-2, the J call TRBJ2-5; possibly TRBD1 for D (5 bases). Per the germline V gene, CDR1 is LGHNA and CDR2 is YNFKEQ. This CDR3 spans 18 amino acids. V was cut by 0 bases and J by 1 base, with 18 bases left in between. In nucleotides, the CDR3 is TGTGCCAGCAGCCAAGAAAGCAGCCAGACAGTAAGCCAAGAGACCCAGTACTTC. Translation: CASSQESSQTVSQETQYF.

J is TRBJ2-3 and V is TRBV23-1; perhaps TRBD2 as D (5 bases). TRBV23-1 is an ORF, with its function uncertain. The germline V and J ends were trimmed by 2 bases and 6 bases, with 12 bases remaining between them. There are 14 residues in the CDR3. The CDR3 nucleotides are TGCGCCAGCAGTCAAAAGAGGGCTGTGGATACGCAGTATTTT. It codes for CASSQKRAVDTQYF.

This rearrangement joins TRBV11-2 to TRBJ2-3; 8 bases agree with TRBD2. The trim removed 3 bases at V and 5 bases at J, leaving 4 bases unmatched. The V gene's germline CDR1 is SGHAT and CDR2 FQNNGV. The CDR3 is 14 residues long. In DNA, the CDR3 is TGTGCCAGCAGCTTGATGAGCGGGGGAGATACGCAGTATTTT. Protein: CASSLMSGGDTQYF.

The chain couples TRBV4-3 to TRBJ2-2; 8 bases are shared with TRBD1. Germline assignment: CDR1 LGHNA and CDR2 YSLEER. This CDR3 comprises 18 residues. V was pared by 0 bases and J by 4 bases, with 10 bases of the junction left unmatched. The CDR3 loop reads CASSQELGQGFFTGELFF. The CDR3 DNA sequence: TGCGCCAGCAGCCAAGAGTTAGGACAGGGTTTTTTCACCGGGGAGCTGTTTTTT.